This T cell receptor beta chain was obtained from a study of blood T cells in healthy people across ages. Whole-study results and caveats: One million T cells yielded diversity estimates that were considered underestimates. TCR beta diversity per million T cells fell roughly linearly with age. Diversity was higher, and naive CD4+ cells more numerous, in long-lived donors than in aged donors.

Using a J-beta primer mix together with a sample-barcoded 5' primer, a second PCR was run for roughly 6 to 12 cycles. A tag from a template-switch adaptor with 12 random nucleotides marked each cDNA molecule. TCRdb reanalysed the 5' RACE reads using MiXCR and keeps one entry per CDR3 protein. The sample has 1.6 million or so distinct CDR3 sequences, about 35% seen once. With regard to this clonotype: Its specificity is not known.

Germline assignment: CDR1 SGHTA and CDR2 FQGNSA. Trimming pared 3 bases from V and 1 base from J, leaving 9 bases between. This CDR3 has 14 residues. The clonotype was recovered from a woman in her 30s in good health. Input material: blood. The chain has TRBV7-2 and TRBJ1-1; D gene uncertain. The CDR3 loop is CASSFRPPNTEAFF. The CDR3 region has the DNA TGTGCCAGCAGCTTTAGGCCACCGAACACTGAAGCTTTCTTT.